Listed below are T cell receptor beta chains from one sample, sequenced in a study of T cell clones after liver transplantation. The method was immunoSEQ multiplex PCR; TCRdb's version includes in-frame clones alone and lacks a portion of them. The sample records roughly 80,000 clones, roughly 82% being singletons. The specimen comprised CD4+ T cells from blood, sampled 45 to 47 months after liver transplant. All receptors come from a human patient who received a liver transplant. Part of the T cells may come from the graft donor. CDR3s include the opening cysteine and the closing phenylalanine or tryptophan. The order of the fields is V gene, J gene, CDR3 protein.

V gene: TRBV10-3
J gene: TRBJ1-1
CDR3 protein: CAISAQGNTEAFF

V gene: TRBV2
J gene: TRBJ2-5
CDR3 protein: CASSEAGPKETQYF

V gene: TRBV28
J gene: TRBJ2-1
CDR3 protein: CASSPATGGQGNEQFF

V gene: TRBV5-1
J gene: TRBJ2-2
CDR3 protein: CASSPNVAKANTGELFF

V gene: TRBV5-4
J gene: TRBJ2-3
CDR3 protein: CASSPPAKRADTQYF

V gene: TRBV6-6
J gene: TRBJ1-2
CDR3 protein: CASSPRTGADGYTF

V gene: TRBV29-1
J gene: TRBJ1-1
CDR3 protein: CSVLRDRGDTEAFF

V gene: TRBV20-1
J gene: TRBJ2-7
CDR3 protein: CSLQSSYEQYF

V gene: TRBV4-3
J gene: TRBJ2-7
CDR3 protein: CASSQGWRTSRSYEQYF

V gene: TRBV18
J gene: TRBJ1-1
CDR3 protein: CASSPDRVNTEAFF

V gene: TRBV21-1
J gene: TRBJ2-6
CDR3 protein: CASSKARECDSGANVLTF

V gene: TRBV10-3
J gene: TRBJ2-3
CDR3 protein: CAIRTSLAGRGKDTQYF

V gene: TRBV5-4
J gene: TRBJ1-2
CDR3 protein: CASSLGGEYGYTF

V gene: TRBV5-1
J gene: TRBJ2-7
CDR3 protein: CASSLGRDRGRVQYF

V gene: TRBV9
J gene: TRBJ2-2
CDR3 protein: CASSPSTSGRAGELFF

V gene: TRBV10-1
J gene: TRBJ2-2
CDR3 protein: CASSRGHLTGELFF

V gene: TRBV27
J gene: TRBJ2-1
CDR3 protein: CASRTHNEQFF

V gene: TRBV7-2
J gene: TRBJ1-2
CDR3 protein: CASSSPWPGANGYTF

V gene: TRBV18
J gene: TRBJ1-3
CDR3 protein: CASSQEGNTIYF

V gene: TRBV7-2
J gene: TRBJ2-3
CDR3 protein: CASSLVPSGSTDTQYF

V gene: TRBV19
J gene: TRBJ1-1
CDR3 protein: CASISGRLSVFTEAFF

V gene: TRBV19
J gene: TRBJ1-5
CDR3 protein: CASSIAWGINQPQHF

V gene: TRBV5-1
J gene: TRBJ1-4
CDR3 protein: CASSLSGGQQLFF